A single sample gave rise to the 14 T cell receptor beta chains below, sequenced in a study of siplizumab effects on memory and regulatory T cells (dated by TCRdb to about 2019). Library preparation employed the immunoSEQ multiplex PCR assay. TCRdb stores this immuneACCESS table with in-frame sequences only. Part of the clones is absent; in the studies checked, under half of the shortfall reflects unresolved V genes, and no reason is known for the rest. This sample holds approximately 10,000 clones; approximately 45% were observed only once. 35% to 40% of the sample is taken by the ten largest. Their cognate antigens are unknown. Cells from the mixed lymphocyte reactions were cocultured for less than seven days at 37 degrees C. Sample: CFSE-low (dividing) CD8+ T cells sorted from an allogeneic mixed lymphocyte reaction. These receptors were collected from a human donor in good health; the cells came from an allogeneic mixed lymphocyte reaction. Some clones in this sample may be carry-over from other donors' samples.

This chain uses TRBV7-9 with TRBJ1-1, with no clear D. The V end was cut by 4 bases, the J end by 11 bases, with 14 bases between. There are 12 residues in the CDR3. Germline V gene sequence: CDR1 SEHNR, CDR2 FQNEAQ (reference sequence). The CDR3 nucleotides read TGTGCCAGCAGCTCCGAAAATCGCGCGGCTTTCTTT. Encoded protein: CASSSENRAAFF.

V gene TRBV9 combines with J gene TRBJ1-1; no clear D gene. The length of the CDR3 is 12 residues. Trimming shortened V by 8 bases and J by 0 bases, and 8 bases separated the two germline ends. Per germline, CDR1 SGDLS and CDR2 YYNGEE. The CDR3 region has the DNA TGTGCCAGTGCGCGGCTGAACACTGAAGCTTTCTTT. Encoded protein: CASARLNTEAFF.

There are a few counts of this clone. The gene calls are TRBV4-2 and TRBJ1-2; D unresolved. The CDR3 is 16 amino acids. With 0 bases removed from V and 3 bases from J, the gap between germline ends came to 14 bases. CDR1 is LGHNA, CDR2 YNFKEQ, per germline. In DNA form, the CDR3 reads TGTGCCAGCAGCCAAGAAAGTTCCCAGTTTTACTATGGCTACACCTTC. Translated: CASSQESSQFYYGYTF.

The rearrangement joins TRBV19 to TRBJ2-1; possibly TRBD1 or TRBD2 for D (5 bases each). Trimming took 3 bases from V and 4 from J, leaving 19 bases between them. Germline V gene data show CDR1 as LNHDA and CDR2 as SQIVND (reference sequence). CDR3 length equals 17 residues. The CDR3 sequence: CASSMWSVGEGYNEQFF. CDR3 nucleotide sequence: TGTGCCAGTAGTATGTGGTCCGTGGGGGAAGGATACAATGAGCAGTTCTTC.

J is TRBJ2-3 and V is TRBV30; TRBD2 agrees at 12 bases. V lost 2 bases, J lost 2 bases, and 5 bases stayed unmatched. CDR1 GTSNPN and CDR2 SVGIG come from the germline V gene (reference sequence). CDR3 size: 16 residues. The CDR3 bases are TGTGCCTGGAGTACAGGACTAGCGGGAATCACAGATACGCAGTATTTT. Residues: CAWSTGLAGITDTQYF.

This clone has a count of ten or more. This rearrangement joins TRBV19 to TRBJ2-7, with 11 bases that match TRBD2. The V segment lost 3 bases and the J segment 3 bases; nucleotides outside the gene matches: 1. This CDR3 contains 14 residues. CDR1 is LNHDA and CDR2 is SQIVND in the germline V gene (reference sequence). CDR3 sequence reads: CASSILAGGYEQYF. CDR3 nucleotide sequence: TGTGCCAGTAGTATCCTAGCGGGAGGCTACGAGCAGTACTTC.

The table lists this clone with a count of one. This clone may be a read error of a much larger clone one base away. The V and J genes are TRBV4-1 and TRBJ2-7, with D perhaps TRBD1 (6 bases). Trimming pared 3 bases from V and 7 bases from J, leaving 19 bases between. The CDR3 loop spans 15 amino acids. Germline V gene data show CDR1 as MGHRA and CDR2 as YSYEKL. The CDR3 sequence is CASSHLSGNDREQYF. CDR3 bases: TGCGCCAGCAGCCACCTCTCGGGGAACGACAGGGAGCAGTACTTC.

The rearrangement links TRBV7-9 to TRBJ2-1, with D perhaps TRBD2 (5 bases). The germline gives CDR1 SEHNR, CDR2 FQNEAQ (reference sequence). The V gene lost 5 bases and the J gene lost 2 bases, with 7 bases spanning the gap. The CDR3 contains 13 residues. The CDR3 DNA reads as TGTGCCAGCAGCCTCGGGACCTACAATGAGCAGTTCTTC. It is translated as CASSLGTYNEQFF. The variable domain in full, completed from reference TRBV7-9 and TRBJ2-1, reads DTGVSQNPRHKITKRGQNVTFRCDPISEHNRLYWYRQTLGQGPEFLTYFQNEAQLEKSRLLSDRFSAERPKGSFSTLEIQRTEQGDSAMYLCASSLGTYNEQFFGPGTRLTVL.

The J gene is TRBJ2-7, the V gene TRBV29-1; D gene unclear. V lost 1 base, J lost 3 bases, and 13 bases lay in between. The CDR3 has 14 residues. Germline loops: CDR1 SQVTM, CDR2 ANQGSEA. As DNA, the CDR3 is TGCAGCGTTGAAGGGGATTCCTCAGTCTACGAGCAGTACTTC. Amino acids: CSVEGDSSVYEQYF.

A note on this clone: A much more abundant neighbour one base away suggests this may be a read error. Other DNA sequences in the same sample also yield this CDR3. The genes are TRBV21-1 and TRBJ2-7; the D segment call TRBD2 is taken from the table without a DNA check. TRBV21-1 is a pseudogene segment. The CDR3 is made up of 13 amino acids. This chain's CDR3 is CASSSNGMYEQYF. For the CDR3, the DNA is TGTGCCAGTAGCTCCAACGGGATGTACGAGCAGTACTTC.

This clone has more than one count but fewer than ten. The rearrangement links TRBV11-2 to TRBJ2-7; weak D call: TRBD2 (6 bases). Deletions cut 5 bases from V and 3 bases from J, with 14 bases between. Germline V gives CDR1 SGHAT, CDR2 FQNNGV. CDR3 length: 14 amino acids. The CDR3 DNA reads as TGTGCCAGCAGCCTAGGGACTCCCAACTACGAGCAGTACTTC. Translation: CASSLGTPNYEQYF.

Points on this clone: A read error is likely here: a far larger clone is one base away. This same CDR3 is encoded by further DNA sequences in the sample. The chain joins TRBV7-6 to TRBJ2-7, with 10 bases matching TRBD2. With 3 bases clipped from V and 4 bases from J, the junction kept 6 bases outside the gene matches. Germline V gene sequence: CDR1 SGHVS, CDR2 FNYEAQ. This CDR3 has 15 residues. Here the CDR3 reads CASSLDLAGAYEQYF. CDR3 nucleotides: TGTGCCAGCAGCTTGGACCTAGCGGGAGCGTACGAGCAGTACTTC.

The gene calls are TRBV7-6 and TRBJ2-5, with TRBD2 identical over 11 bases. CDR3 length equals 15 residues. V lost 4 bases and J lost 1; bases outside the gene matches: 2. The V gene's germline CDR1 is SGHVS and CDR2 FNYEAQ. CDR3 region: CASSYGTSGQETQYF. The CDR3, as DNA: TGTGCCAGCAGCTACGGGACTAGCGGCCAAGAGACCCAGTACTTC. The entire variable domain, with the rest obtained from reference TRBV7-6 and TRBJ2-5, is as follows: GAGVSQSPRYKVTKRGQDVALRCDPISGHVSLYWYRQALGQGPEFLTYFNYEAQQDKSGLPNDRFSAERPEGSISTLTIQRTEQRDSAMYRCASSYGTSGQETQYFGPGTRLLVL.

This clone was counted a few times. The chain recombines TRBV15 with TRBJ1-5; D uncertain. This CDR3 comprises 13 residues. V was clipped by 5 bases and J by 2 bases, with 7 bases between them. Germline V gives CDR1 LNHNV, CDR2 YYDKDF (reference sequence). CDR3 nucleotides: TGTGCCACCAGCGGTACACGCAATCAGCCCCAGCATTTT. Protein product: CATSGTRNQPQHF.